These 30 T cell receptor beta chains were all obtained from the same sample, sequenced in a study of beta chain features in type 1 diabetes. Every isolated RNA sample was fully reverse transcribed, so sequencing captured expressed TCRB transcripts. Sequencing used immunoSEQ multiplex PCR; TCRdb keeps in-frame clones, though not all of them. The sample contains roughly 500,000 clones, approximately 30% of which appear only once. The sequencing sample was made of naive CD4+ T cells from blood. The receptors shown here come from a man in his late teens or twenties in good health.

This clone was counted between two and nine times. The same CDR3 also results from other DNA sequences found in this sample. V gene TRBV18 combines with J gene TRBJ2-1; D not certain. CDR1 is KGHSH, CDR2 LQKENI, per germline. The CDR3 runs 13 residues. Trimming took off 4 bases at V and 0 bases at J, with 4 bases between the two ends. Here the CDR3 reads CASSQSSYNEQFF. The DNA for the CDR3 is TGTGCCAGCTCACAGAGCTCCTACAATGAGCAGTTCTTC.

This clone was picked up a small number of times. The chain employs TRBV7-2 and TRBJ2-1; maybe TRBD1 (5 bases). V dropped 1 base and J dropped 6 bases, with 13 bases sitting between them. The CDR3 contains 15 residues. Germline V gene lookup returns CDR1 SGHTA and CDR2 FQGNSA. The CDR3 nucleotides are TGTGCCAGCAGCTTAGAGGACACACCCCCCAATGAGCAGTTCTTC. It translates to CASSLEDTPPNEQFF. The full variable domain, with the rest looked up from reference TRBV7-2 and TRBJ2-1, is GAGVSQSPSNKVTEKGKDVELRCDPISGHTALYWYRQSLGQGLEFLIYFQGNSAPDKSGLPSDRFSAERTGGSVSTLTIQRTQQEDSAVYLCASSLEDTPPNEQFFGPGTRLTVL.

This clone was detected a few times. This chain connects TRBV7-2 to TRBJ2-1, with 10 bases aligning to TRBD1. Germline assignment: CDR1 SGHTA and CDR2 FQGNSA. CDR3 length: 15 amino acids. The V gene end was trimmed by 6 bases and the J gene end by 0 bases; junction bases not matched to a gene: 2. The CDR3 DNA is TGTGCCAGCAGAAGGGACAGGGGCTCCTACAATGAGCAGTTCTTC. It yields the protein CASRRDRGSYNEQFF.

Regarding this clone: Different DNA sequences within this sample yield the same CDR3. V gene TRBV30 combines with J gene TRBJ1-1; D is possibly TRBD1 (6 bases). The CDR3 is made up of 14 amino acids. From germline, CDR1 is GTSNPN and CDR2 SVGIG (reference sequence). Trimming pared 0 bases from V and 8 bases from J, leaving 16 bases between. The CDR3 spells CAWSVLSGQSEAFF. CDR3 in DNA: TGTGCCTGGAGTGTACTTTCTGGACAGAGCGAAGCTTTCTTT.

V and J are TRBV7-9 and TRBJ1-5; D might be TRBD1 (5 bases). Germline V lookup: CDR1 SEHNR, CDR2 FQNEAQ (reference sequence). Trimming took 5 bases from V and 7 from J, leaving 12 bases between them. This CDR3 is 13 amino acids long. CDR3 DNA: TGTGCCAGCAGCCCAGACGGGGACCAGCCCCAGCATTTT. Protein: CASSPDGDQPQHF.

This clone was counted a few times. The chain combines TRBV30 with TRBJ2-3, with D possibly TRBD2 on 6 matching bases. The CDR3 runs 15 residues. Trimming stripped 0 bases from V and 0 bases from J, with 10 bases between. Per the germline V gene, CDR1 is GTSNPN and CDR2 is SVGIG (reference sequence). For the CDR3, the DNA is TGTGCCTGGAGTGTGGAGGGGATAAGCACAGATACGCAGTATTTT. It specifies CAWSVEGISTDTQYF.

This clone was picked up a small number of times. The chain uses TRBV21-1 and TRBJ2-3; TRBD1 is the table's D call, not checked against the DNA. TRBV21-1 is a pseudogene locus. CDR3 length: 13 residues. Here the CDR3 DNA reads TGTGCCAGCAGCAGAGGACAGGCAGATACGCAGTATTTT. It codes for CASSRGQADTQYF.

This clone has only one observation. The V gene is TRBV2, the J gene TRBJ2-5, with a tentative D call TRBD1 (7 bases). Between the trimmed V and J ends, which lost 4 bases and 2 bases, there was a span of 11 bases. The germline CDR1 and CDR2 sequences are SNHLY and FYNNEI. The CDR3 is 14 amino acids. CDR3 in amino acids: CASSVTGRQETQYF. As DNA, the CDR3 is TGTGCCAGCAGTGTGACAGGGAGGCAAGAGACCCAGTACTTC.

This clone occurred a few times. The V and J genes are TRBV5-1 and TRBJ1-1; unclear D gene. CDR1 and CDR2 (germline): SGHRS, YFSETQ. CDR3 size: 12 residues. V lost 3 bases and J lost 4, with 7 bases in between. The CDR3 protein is CASSWDFTEAFF. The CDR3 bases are TGCGCCAGCAGCTGGGATTTCACTGAAGCTTTCTTT.

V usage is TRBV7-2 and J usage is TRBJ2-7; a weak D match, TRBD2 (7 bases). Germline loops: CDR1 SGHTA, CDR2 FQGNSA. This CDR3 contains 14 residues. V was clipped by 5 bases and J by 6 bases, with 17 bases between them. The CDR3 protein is CASSVQGRGSEQYF. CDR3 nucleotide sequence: TGTGCCAGCAGCGTACAGGGTCGCGGGAGCGAGCAGTACTTC.

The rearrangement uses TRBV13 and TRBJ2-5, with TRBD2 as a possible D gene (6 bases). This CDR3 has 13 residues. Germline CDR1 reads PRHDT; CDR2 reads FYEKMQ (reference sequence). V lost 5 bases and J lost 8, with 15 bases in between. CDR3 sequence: CASSTGSLGTQYF. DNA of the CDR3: TGTGCCAGCAGCACCGGGAGTCTCGGAACCCAGTACTTC.

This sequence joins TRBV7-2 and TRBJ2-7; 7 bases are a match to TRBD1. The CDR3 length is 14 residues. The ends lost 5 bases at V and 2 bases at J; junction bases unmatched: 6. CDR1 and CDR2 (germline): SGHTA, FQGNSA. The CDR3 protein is CASSVGTVAYEQYF. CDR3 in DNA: TGTGCCAGCAGCGTTGGGACAGTGGCCTACGAGCAGTACTTC.

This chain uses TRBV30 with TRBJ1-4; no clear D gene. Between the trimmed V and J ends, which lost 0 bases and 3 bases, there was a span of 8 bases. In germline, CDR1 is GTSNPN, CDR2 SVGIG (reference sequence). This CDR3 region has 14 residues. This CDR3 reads CAWSVLSANEKLFF. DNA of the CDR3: TGTGCCTGGAGTGTACTGTCGGCTAATGAAAAACTGTTTTTT.

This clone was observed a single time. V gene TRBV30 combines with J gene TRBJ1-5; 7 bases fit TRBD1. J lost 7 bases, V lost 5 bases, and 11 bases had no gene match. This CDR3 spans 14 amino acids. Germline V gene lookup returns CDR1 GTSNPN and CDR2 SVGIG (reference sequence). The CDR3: CAWQNGGGSQPQHF. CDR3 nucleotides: TGTGCCTGGCAAAACGGAGGGGGCAGCCAGCCCCAGCATTTT.

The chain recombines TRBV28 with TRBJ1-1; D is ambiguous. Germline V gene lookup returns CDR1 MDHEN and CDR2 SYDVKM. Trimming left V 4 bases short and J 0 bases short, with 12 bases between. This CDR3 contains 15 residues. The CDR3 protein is CASSSPHSVNTEAFF. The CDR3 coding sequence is TGTGCCAGCAGTTCTCCCCACTCGGTGAACACTGAAGCTTTCTTT. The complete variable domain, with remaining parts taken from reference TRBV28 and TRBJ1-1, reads DVKVTQSSRYLVKRTGEKVFLECVQDMDHENMFWYRQDPGLGLRLIYFSYDVKMKEKGDIPEGYSVSREKKERFSLILESASTNQTSMYLCASSSPHSVNTEAFFGQGTRLTVV.

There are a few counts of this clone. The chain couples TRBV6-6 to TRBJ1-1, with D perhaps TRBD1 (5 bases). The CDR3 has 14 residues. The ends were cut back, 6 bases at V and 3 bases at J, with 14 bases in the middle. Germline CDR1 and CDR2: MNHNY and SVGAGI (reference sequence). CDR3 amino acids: CASSRVGRDTEAFF. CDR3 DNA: TGTGCCAGCAGCAGGGTCGGTAGGGACACTGAAGCTTTCTTT.

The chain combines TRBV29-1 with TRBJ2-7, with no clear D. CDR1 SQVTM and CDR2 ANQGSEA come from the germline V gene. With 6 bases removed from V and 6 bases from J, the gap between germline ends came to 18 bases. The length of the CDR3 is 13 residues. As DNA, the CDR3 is TGCAGCGTGGCCCCTGTCCTTCCCGGCGAGCAGTACTTC. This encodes CSVAPVLPGEQYF.

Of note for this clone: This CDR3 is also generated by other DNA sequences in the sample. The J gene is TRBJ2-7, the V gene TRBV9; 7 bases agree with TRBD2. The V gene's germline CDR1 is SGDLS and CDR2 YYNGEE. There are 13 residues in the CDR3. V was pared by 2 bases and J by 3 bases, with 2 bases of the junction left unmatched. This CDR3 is CASSVGGYYEQYF. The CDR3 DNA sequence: TGTGCCAGCAGCGTCGGGGGGTACTACGAGCAGTACTTC. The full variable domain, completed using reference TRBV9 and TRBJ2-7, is DSGVTQTPKHLITATGQRVTLRCSPRSGDLSVYWYQQSLDQGLQFLIQYYNGEERAKGNILERFSAQQFPDLHSELNLSSLELGDSALYFCASSVGGYYEQYFGPGTRLTVT.

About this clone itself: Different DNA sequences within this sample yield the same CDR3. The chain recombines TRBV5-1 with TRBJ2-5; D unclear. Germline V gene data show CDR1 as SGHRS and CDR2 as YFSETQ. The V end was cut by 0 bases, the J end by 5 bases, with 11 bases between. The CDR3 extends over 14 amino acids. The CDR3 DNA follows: TGCGCCAGCAGCTTGGCTCCAGGTCAGGAGACCCAGTACTTC. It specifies CASSLAPGQETQYF. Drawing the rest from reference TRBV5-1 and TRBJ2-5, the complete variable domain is KAGVTQTPRYLIKTRGQQVTLSCSPISGHRSVSWYQQTPGQGLQFLFEYFSETQRNKGNFPGRFSGRQFSNSRSEMNVSTLELGDSALYLCASSLAPGQETQYFGPGTRLLVL.

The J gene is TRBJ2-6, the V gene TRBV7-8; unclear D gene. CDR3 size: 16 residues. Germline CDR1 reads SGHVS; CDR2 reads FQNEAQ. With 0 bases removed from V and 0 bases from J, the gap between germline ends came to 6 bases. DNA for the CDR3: TGTGCCAGCAGCTTAGCGCGGACCTCTGGGGCCAACGTCCTGACTTTC. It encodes CASSLARTSGANVLTF.

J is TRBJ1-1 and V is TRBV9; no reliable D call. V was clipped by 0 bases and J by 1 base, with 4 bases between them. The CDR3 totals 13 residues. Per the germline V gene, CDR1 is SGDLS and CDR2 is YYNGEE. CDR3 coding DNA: TGTGCCAGCAGCGTAGCCGAGAACACTGAAGCTTTCTTT. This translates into CASSVAENTEAFF.

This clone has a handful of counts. Here the CDR3 DNA reads TGTGCCACCGCAAGTAGCGGGAGGACCTACAATGAGCAGTTCTTC. Protein: CATASSGRTYNEQFF. The rearrangement uses TRBV25-1 and TRBJ2-1; 10 bases map to TRBD2. The CDR3 totals 15 residues. Germline V gives CDR1 MGHDK, CDR2 SYGVNS. Trimming took 10 bases from V and 2 from J; bases not matched to a gene: 8.

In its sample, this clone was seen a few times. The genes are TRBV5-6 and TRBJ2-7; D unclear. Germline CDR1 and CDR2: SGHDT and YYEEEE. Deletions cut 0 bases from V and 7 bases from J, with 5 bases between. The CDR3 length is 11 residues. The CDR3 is CASSLGREQYF. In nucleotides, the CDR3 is TGTGCCAGCAGCTTGGGTCGAGAGCAGTACTTC.

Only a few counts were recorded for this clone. For the CDR3, the DNA is TGTGCCAGCAGTTCCGGGACCCAAGGGACGCAGTATTTT. Its translation: CASSSGTQGTQYF. The rearrangement joins TRBV6-6 to TRBJ2-3; D is tentatively TRBD1 or TRBD2 (5 bases each). Germline assignment: CDR1 MNHNY and CDR2 SVGAGI (reference sequence). The CDR3 has 13 amino acids. Trimming removed 4 bases at V and 9 bases at J, with 14 bases between.

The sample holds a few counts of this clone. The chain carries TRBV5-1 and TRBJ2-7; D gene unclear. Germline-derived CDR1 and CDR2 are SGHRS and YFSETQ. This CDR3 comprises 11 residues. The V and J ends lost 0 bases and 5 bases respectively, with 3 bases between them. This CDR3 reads CASSLAHEQYF. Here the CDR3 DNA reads TGCGCCAGCAGCTTGGCCCACGAGCAGTACTTC.

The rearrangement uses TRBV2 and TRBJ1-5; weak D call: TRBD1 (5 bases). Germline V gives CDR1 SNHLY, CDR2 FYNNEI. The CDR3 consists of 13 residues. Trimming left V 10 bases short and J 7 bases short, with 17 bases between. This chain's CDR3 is CATQNDQGQPQHF. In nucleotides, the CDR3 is TGTGCCACCCAGAACGATCAGGGACAGCCCCAGCATTTT.

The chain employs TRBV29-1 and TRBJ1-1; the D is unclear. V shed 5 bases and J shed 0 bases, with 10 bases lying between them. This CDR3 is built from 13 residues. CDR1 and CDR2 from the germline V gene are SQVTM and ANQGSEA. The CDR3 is CSVSGNLNTEAFF. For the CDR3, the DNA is TGCAGCGTTTCGGGCAATTTGAACACTGAAGCTTTCTTT.

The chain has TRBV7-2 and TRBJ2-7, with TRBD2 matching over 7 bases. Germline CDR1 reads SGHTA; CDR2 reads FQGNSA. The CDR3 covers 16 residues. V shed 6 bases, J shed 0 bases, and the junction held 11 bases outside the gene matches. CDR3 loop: CASSHRGGRSSYEQYF. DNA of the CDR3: TGTGCCAGCAGTCATAGGGGCGGGAGAAGCTCCTACGAGCAGTACTTC.

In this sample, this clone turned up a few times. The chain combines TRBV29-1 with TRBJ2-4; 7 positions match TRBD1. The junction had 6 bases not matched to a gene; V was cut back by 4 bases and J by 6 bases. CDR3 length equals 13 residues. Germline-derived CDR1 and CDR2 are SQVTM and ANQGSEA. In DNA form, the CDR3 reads TGCAGCGTTGCGATAGGGGGCTCAAACATTCAGTACTTC. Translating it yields CSVAIGGSNIQYF. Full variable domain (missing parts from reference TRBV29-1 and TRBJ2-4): SAVISQKPSRDICQRGTSLTIQCQVDSQVTMMFWYRQQPGQSLTLIATANQGSEATYESGFVIDKFPISRPNLTFSTLTVSNMSPEDSSIYLCSVAIGGSNIQYFGAGTRLSVL.

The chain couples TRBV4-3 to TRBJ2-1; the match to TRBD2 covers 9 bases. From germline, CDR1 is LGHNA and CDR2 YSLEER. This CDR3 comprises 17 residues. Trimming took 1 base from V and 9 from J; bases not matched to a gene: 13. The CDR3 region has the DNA TGCGCCAGCAGCCAAGGACTGGCTAGCGGGGAGTTTCGTGAGCAGTTCTTC. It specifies CASSQGLASGEFREQFF.